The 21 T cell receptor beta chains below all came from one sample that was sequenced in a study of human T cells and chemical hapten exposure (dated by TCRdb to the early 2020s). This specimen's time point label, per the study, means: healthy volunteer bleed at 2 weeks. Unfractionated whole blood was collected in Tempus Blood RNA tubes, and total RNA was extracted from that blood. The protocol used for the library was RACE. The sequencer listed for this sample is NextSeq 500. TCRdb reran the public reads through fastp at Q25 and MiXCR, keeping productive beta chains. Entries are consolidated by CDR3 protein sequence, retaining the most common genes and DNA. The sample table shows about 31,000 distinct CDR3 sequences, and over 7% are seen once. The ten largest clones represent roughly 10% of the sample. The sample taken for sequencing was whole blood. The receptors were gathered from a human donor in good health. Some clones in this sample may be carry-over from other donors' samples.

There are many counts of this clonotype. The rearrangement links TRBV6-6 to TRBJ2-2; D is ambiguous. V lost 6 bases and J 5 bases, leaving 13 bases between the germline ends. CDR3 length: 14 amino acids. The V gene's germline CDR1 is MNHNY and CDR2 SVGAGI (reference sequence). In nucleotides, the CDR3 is TGTGCCAGCAGCAATCCTATATCGACCGGGGAGCTGTTTTTT. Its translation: CASSNPISTGELFF.

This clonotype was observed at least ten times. The CDR3 loop reads CASRGLADYTGELFF. The CDR3 bases are TGTGCCAGCAGGGGACTAGCGGACTACACCGGGGAGCTGTTTTTT. The chain has TRBV6-6 and TRBJ2-2; 11 positions agree with TRBD2. V lost 6 bases and J lost 3; bases outside the gene matches: 3. Germline V gene data show CDR1 as MNHNY and CDR2 as SVGAGI (reference sequence). This CDR3 contains 15 residues.

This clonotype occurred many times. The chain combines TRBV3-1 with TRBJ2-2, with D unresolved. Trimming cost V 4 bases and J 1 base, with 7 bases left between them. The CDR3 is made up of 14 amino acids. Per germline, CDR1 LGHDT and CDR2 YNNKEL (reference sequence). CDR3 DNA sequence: TGTGCCAGCAGCCCATCAAGGAACACCGGGGAGCTGTTTTTT. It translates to CASSPSRNTGELFF. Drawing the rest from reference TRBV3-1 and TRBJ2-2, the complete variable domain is DTAVSQTPKYLVTQMGNDKSIKCEQNLGHDTMYWYKQDSKKFLKIMFSYNNKELIINETVPNRFSPKSPDKAHLNLHINSLELGDSAVYFCASSPSRNTGELFFGEGSRLTVL.

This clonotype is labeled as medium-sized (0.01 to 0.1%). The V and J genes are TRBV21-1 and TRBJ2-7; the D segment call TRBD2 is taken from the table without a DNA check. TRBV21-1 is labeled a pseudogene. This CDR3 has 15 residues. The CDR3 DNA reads TGTGCCAGCAGCAAAGCAGCGGGAGGGACCTACGAGCAGTACTTC. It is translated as CASSKAAGGTYEQYF.

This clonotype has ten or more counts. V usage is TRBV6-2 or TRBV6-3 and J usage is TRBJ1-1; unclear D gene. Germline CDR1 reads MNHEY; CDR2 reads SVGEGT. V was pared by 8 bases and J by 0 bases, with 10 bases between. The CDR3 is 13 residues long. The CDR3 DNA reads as TGTGCCAGCTCCCCGGGTCTGAACACTGAAGCTTTCTTT. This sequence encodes CASSPGLNTEAFF.

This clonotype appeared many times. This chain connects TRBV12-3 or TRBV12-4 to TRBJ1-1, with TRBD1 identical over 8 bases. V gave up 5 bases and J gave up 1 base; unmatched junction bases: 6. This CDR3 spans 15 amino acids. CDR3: CASSLGQGRNTEAFF. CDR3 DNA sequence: TGTGCCAGCAGTCTCGGACAGGGTAGGAACACTGAAGCTTTCTTT.

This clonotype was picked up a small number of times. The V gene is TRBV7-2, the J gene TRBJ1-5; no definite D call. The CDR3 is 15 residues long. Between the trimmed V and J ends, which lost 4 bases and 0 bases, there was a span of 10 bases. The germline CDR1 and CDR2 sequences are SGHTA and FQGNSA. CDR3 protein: CASSWLSYSNQPQHF. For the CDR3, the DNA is TGTGCCAGCAGCTGGTTGAGCTATAGCAATCAGCCCCAGCATTTT.

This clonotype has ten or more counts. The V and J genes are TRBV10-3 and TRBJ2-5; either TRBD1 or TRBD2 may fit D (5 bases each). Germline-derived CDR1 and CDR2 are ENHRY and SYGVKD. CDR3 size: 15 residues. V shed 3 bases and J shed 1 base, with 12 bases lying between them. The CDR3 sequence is CAISDSRGSQETQYF. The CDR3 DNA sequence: TGTGCCATCAGTGATTCACGGGGCAGCCAAGAGACCCAGTACTTC.

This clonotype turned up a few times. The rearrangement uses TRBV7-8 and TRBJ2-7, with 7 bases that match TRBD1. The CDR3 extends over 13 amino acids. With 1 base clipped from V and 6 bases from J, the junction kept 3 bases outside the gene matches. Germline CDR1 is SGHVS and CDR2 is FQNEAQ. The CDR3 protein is CASSLGGTVEQYF. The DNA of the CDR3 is TGTGCCAGCAGCTTAGGGGGGACAGTCGAGCAGTACTTC.

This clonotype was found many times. The chain's CDR3 is CASSDSLAGAGKQYF. As DNA, the CDR3 is TGTGCCAGCAGTGATTCACTAGCGGGGGCCGGGAAGCAGTACTTC. This chain links TRBV6-6 with TRBJ2-7; 11 bases match TRBD2. This CDR3 comprises 15 residues. With 5 bases clipped from V and 8 bases from J, the junction kept 11 bases outside the gene matches. Per germline, CDR1 MNHNY and CDR2 SVGAGI (reference sequence).

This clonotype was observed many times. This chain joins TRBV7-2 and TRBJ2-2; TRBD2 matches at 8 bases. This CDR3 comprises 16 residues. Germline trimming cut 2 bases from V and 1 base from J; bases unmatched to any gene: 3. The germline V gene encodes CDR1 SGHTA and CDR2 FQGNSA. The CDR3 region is CASSLKSGRNTGELFF. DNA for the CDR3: TGTGCCAGCAGCTTAAAAAGCGGGAGGAACACCGGGGAGCTGTTTTTT.

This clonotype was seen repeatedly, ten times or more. The CDR3: CASSYSSILGRTQYF. CDR3 sequence (DNA): TGTGCCAGCAGTTACTCGTCTATCCTGGGGAGAACGCAGTATTTT. The chain is built from TRBV6-2 or TRBV6-3 and TRBJ2-3; tentative D call: TRBD2 (5 bases). V lost 0 bases, J lost 9 bases, and 16 bases lay in between. The CDR3 has 15 amino acids. From germline, CDR1 is MNHEY and CDR2 SVGEGT.

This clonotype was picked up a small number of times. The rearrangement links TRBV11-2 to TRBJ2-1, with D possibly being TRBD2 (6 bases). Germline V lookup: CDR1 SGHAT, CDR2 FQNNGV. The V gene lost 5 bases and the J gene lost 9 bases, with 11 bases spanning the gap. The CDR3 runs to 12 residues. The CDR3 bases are TGTGCCAGCAGCGCACTAGCCGCTGAGCAGTTCTTC. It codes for CASSALAAEQFF.

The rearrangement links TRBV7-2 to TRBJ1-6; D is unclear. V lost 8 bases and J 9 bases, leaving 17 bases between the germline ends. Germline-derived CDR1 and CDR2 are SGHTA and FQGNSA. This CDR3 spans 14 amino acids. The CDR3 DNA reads TGTGCCAGCGCCCAATCTAAAGCGGGTTCACCCCTCCACTTT. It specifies CASAQSKAGSPLHF.

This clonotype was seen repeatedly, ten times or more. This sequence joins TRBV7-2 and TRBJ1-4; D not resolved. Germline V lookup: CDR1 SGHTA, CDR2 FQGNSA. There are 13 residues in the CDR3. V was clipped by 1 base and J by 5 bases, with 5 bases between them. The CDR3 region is CASSLELNEKLFF. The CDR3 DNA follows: TGTGCCAGCAGCTTAGAACTGAATGAAAAACTGTTTTTT.

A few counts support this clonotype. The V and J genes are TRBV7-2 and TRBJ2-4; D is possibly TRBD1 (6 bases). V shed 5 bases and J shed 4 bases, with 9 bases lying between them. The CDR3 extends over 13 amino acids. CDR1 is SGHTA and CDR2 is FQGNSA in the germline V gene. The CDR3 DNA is TGTGCCAGCAGCCCAGGGGTAAAAAACATTCAGTACTTC. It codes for CASSPGVKNIQYF.

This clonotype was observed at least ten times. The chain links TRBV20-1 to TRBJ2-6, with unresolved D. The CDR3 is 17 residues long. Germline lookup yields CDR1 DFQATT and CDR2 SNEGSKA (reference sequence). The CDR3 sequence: CAFSPASLISGANVLTF. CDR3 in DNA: TGCGCCTTTTCCCCCGCAAGTTTGATCTCTGGGGCCAACGTCCTGACTTTC.

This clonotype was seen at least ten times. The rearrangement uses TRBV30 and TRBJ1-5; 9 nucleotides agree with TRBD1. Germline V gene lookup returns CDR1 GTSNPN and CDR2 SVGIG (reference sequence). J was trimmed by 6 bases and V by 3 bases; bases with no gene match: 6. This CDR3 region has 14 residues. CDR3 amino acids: CAWRGQGGVQPQHF. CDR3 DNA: TGTGCCTGGAGGGGACAGGGTGGAGTTCAGCCCCAGCATTTT.

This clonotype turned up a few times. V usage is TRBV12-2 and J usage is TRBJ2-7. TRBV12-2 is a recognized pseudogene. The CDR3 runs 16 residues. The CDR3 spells CASRLEVRKQYYEQYF. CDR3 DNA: TGTGCAAGTCGCTTAGAGGTGCGGAAACAGTACTACGAGCAGTACTTC.

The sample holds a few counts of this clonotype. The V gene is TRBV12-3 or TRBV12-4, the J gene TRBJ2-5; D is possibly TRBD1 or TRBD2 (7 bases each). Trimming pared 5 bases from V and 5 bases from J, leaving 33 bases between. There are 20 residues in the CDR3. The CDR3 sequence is CASSPRGGKQGPRYGETQYF. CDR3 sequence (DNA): TGTGCCAGCAGTCCTAGGGGGGGGAAACAGGGGCCCCGGTACGGGGAGACCCAGTACTTC.

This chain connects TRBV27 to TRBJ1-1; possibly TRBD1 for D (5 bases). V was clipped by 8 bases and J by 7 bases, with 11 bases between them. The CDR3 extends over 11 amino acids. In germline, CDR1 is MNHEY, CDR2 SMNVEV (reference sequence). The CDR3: CASGGRFEAFF. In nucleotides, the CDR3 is TGTGCCAGCGGGGGACGGTTTGAAGCTTTCTTT.